This TCR beta chain was found in a study of beta chain features in type 1 diabetes. Post-sort purity exceeded 95% for all sorted populations. As for this clone: What it binds is not known. An end of the junction differs from the germline gene, which may be a read error.

Expressed TCRB transcripts got sequenced, as all isolated RNA was reverse transcribed. Regulatory, naive and central memory T cell samples averaged approximately 3.8 million reads. Sequencing was performed with immunoSEQ multiplex PCR; in TCRdb, only in-frame clones are kept and a portion is missing. This sample carries hundreds of thousands of clones, around a sixth of them seen once, and the ten largest clones take 0.07% to 0.095%. Per germline, CDR1 MGHDK and CDR2 SYGVNS. The CDR3 has 12 amino acids. Overall study findings and caveats: For Type 1 diabetes patients, all four CD4+ subsets carried TCRB CDR3s that were moderately but significantly shorter.

This clonotype originated in a young man in good health. V is TRBV25-1 and J is TRBJ1-2; TRBD1 is a possible D gene (5 bases). Sequenced input: naive CD4+ T cells from blood. CDR3 amino acids: CASSEPPQGPYF. For the CDR3, the DNA is TGTGCCAGCAGTGAACCCCCCCAGGGCCCTTACTTC.